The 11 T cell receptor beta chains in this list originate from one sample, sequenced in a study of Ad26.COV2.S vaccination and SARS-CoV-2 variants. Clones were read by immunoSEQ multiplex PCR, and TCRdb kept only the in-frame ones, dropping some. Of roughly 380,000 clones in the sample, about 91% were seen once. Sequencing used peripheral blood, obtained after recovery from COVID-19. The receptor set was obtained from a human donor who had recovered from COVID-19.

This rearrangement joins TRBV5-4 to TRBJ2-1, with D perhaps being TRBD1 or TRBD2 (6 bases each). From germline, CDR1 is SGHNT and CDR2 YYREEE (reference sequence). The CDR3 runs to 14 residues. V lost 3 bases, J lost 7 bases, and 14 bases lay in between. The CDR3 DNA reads TGTGCCAGCAGCTGGGGGGCGGAAGCAAATGAGCAGTTCTTC. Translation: CASSWGAEANEQFF.

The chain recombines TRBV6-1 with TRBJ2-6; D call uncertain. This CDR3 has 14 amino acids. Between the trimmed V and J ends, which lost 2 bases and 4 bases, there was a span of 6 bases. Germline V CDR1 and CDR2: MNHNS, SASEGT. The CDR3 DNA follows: TGTGCCAGCAGTGAAACGGGCGGGGCCAACGTCCTGACTTTC. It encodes CASSETGGANVLTF.

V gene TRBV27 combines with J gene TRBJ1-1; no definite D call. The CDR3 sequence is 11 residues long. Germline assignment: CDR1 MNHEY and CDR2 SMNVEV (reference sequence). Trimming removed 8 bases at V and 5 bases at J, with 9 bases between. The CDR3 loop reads CASRSRTEAFF. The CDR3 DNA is TGTGCCAGCCGAAGCAGGACTGAAGCTTTCTTT.

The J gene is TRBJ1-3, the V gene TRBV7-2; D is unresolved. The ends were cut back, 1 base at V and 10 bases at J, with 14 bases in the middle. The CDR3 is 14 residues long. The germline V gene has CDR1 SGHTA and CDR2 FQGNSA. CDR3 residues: CASSLGQPIQTIYF. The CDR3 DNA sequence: TGTGCCAGCAGCTTAGGTCAGCCTATCCAAACCATATATTTT.

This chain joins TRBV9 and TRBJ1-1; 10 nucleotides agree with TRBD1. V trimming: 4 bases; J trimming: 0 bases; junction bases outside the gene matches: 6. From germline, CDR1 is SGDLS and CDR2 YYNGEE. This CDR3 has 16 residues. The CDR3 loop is CASSSTTGGMNTEAFF. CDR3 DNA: TGTGCCAGCAGCTCTACGACAGGGGGCATGAACACTGAAGCTTTCTTT.

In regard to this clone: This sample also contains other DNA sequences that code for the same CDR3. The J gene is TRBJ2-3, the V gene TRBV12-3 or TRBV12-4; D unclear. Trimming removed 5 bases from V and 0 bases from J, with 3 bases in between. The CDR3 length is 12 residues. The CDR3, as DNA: TGTGCCAGCAGTCAAAGCACAGATACGCAGTATTTT. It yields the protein CASSQSTDTQYF.

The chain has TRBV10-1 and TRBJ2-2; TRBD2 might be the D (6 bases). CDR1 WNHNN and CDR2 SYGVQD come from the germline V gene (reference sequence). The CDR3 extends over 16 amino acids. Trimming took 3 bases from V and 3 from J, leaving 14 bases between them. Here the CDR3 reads CASSDQLAADTGELFF. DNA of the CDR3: TGCGCCAGCAGTGACCAACTAGCCGCTGACACCGGGGAGCTGTTTTTT.

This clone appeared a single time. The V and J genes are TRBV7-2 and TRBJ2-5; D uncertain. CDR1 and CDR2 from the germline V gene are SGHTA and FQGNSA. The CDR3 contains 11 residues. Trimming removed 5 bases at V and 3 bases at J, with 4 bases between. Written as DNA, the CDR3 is TGTGCCAGCAGCCTAAAAGAGACCCAGTACTTC. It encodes CASSLKETQYF.

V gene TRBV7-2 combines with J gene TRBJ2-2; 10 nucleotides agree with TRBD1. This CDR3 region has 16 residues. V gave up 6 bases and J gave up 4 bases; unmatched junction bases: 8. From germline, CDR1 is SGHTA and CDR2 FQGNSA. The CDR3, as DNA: TGTGCCAGCAGGCCGCCTGGGACAGGGGCCACCGGGGAGCTGTTTTTT. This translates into CASRPPGTGATGELFF.

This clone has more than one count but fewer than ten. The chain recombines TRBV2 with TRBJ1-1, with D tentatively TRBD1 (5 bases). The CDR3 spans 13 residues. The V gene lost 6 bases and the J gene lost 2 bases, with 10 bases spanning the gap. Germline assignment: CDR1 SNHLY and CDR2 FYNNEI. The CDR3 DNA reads TGTGCCAGCAGAGGGGACGTCAACACTGAAGCTTTCTTT. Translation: CASRGDVNTEAFF.

CDR3: CASSVPTGGAGQKTQYF. For the CDR3, the DNA is TGTGCCAGCAGCGTACCGACAGGGGGCGCCGGACAAAAGACCCAGTACTTC. The V call is TRBV5-4, the J call TRBJ2-5; 10 positions agree with TRBD1. The J segment lost 6 bases and the V segment lost 4 bases, leaving 15 bases of the junction unmatched. The CDR3 covers 17 residues. CDR1 and CDR2 (germline): SGHNT, YYREEE (reference sequence).